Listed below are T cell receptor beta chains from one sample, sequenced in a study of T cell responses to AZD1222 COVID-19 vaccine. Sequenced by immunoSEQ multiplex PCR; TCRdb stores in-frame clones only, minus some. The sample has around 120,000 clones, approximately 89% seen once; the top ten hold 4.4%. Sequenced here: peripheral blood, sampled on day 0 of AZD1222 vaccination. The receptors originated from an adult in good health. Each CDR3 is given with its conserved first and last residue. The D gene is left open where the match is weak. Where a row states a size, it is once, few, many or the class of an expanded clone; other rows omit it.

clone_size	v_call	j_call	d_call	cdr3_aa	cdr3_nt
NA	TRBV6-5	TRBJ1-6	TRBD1	CASSYSGQGVGSPLHF	TGTGCCAGCAGTTACTCTGGACAGGGTGTAGGTTCACCCCTCCACTTT
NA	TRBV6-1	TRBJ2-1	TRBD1	CASSEDPGGLNEQFF	TGTGCCAGCAGTGAAGATCCAGGGGGCCTCAATGAGCAGTTCTTC
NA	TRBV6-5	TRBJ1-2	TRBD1	CASSDGQGGGYTF	TGTGCCAGCAGCGATGGACAGGGAGGGGGCTACACCTTC
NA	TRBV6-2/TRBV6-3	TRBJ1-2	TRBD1	CASSPYGGQENARGYTF	TGTGCCAGCAGTCCCTATGGGGGACAGGAAAATGCAAGGGGCTACACCTTC
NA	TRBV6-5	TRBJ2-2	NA	CASTPGEANTGELFF	TGTGCCAGCACCCCAGGGGAGGCCAACACCGGGGAGCTGTTTTTT
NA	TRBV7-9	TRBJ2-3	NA	CASSSPISGTYETQYF	TGTGCCAGCAGCTCACCCATATCTGGGACTTATGAAACGCAGTATTTT
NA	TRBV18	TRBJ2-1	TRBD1	CASSPIEGQGNNEQFF	TGTGCCAGCTCCCCAATAGAGGGACAGGGTAACAATGAGCAGTTCTTC
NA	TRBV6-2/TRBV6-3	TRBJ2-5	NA	CASSEISRAPPYF	TGTGCCAGCAGTGAGATTTCCCGGGCCCCTCCGTACTTC
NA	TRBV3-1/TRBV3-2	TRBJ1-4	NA	CASSQEGGELFF	TGTGCCAGCAGCCAAGAAGGCGGAGAACTGTTTTTT
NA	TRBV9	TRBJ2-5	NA	CASSVGTGFQETQYF	TGTGCCAGCAGCGTAGGTACAGGGTTCCAAGAGACCCAGTACTTC
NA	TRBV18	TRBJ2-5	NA	CASSPPGTALQETQYF	TGTGCCAGCTCACCACCGGGGACCGCCCTTCAAGAGACCCAGTACTTC
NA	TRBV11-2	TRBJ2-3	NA	CASSLAETDTQYF	TGTGCCAGCAGCTTAGCAGAAACAGATACGCAGTATTTT
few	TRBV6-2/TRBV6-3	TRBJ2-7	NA	CASSTGTPRPYEQYF	TGTGCCAGCAGTACCGGGACTCCCCGCCCCTACGAGCAGTACTTC
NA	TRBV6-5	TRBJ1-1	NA	CASSYTQRNTEAFF	TGTGCCAGCAGTTACACCCAGAGGAACACTGAAGCTTTCTTT
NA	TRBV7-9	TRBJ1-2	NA	CASSLNHGNVDGYTF	TGTGCCAGCAGCTTAAACCACGGGAATGTGGATGGCTACACCTTC
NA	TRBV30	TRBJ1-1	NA	CACIRVQAEAFF	TGTGCCTGCATCAGGGTCCAGGCTGAAGCTTTCTTT
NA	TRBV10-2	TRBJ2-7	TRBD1	CASSRDRGSYEQYF	TGCGCCAGCAGTCGGGACAGGGGCTCCTACGAGCAGTACTTC
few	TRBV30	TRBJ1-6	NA	CAWSVAILLHF	TGTGCCTGGAGTGTAGCCATTTTACTCCACTTT